This T cell receptor (beta chain) is drawn from a study of blood T cell repertoires in COVID-19. Study details: Collection of acute and convalescent COVID-19 samples took place in the United States, Italy and Spain.

Sequencing was performed with immunoSEQ multiplex PCR; in TCRdb, only in-frame clones are kept and a portion is missing. The sample yields almost 70,000 clones, roughly 89% seen once. A remark on this clone: Other DNA sequences of this sample code for an identical CDR3.

V was pared by 3 bases and J by 15 bases, with 5 bases of the junction left unmatched. There are 11 residues in the CDR3. This TCR came from a woman aged 45-65 years with active COVID-19. The sample consisted of peripheral blood. This rearrangement joins TRBV12-3 or TRBV12-4 to TRBJ2-1; 7 nucleotides align to TRBD2. The CDR3 DNA reads as TGTGCCAGCAGTTTCGGGGGGAGTCGGTTCTTC. It specifies CASSFGGSRFF.